Below are 20 T cell receptor beta chains sequenced from a single sample in a study of cytomegalovirus exposure and HLA in healthy donors. The PCR had 60 Vbeta and 13 Jbeta primers. Using immunoSEQ multiplex PCR, the repertoire was profiled, and TCRdb retains in-frame clones only, with some absent. The repertoire holds about 120,000 clones, with 60% to 85% as singletons. The sequenced sample was PBMCs. All receptors come from a man aged 25 to 40 in good health and CMV-seronegative.

The rearrangement links TRBV30 to TRBJ2-5; no firm D call. V was clipped by 2 bases and J by 2 bases, with 6 bases between them. CDR1 is GTSNPN, CDR2 SVGIG, per germline (reference sequence). This CDR3 is 12 amino acids long. In DNA form, the CDR3 reads TGTGCCTGGAGTATATCTCAAGAGACCCAGTACTTC. Translated: CAWSISQETQYF.

The V and J genes are TRBV19 and TRBJ1-2; D unresolved. Germline loops: CDR1 LNHDA, CDR2 SQIVND (reference sequence). Trimming shortened V by 5 bases and J by 1 base, and 23 bases separated the two germline ends. The length of the CDR3 is 18 residues. CDR3 DNA sequence: TGTGCCAGTAGTCTCTTAAAACCCGGGAGAGGAGATAACTATGGCTACACCTTC. This gives the protein CASSLLKPGRGDNYGYTF.

This clone is a singleton in its sample. The chain couples TRBV5-1 to TRBJ2-5; TRBD1 is a possible D gene (7 bases). This CDR3 contains 17 residues. CDR1 is SGHRS and CDR2 is YFSETQ in the germline V gene. V shed 0 bases and J shed 5 bases, with 20 bases lying between them. The CDR3 DNA reads TGCGCCAGCAGCTTGGCTAGGGGGCCCTTGGCGGGGGAGACCCAGTACTTC. Translating it yields CASSLARGPLAGETQYF.

This chain joins TRBV19 and TRBJ1-1; D is uncertain. V lost 5 bases and J 3 bases, leaving 22 bases between the germline ends. Germline-derived CDR1 and CDR2 are LNHDA and SQIVND (reference sequence). The CDR3 extends over 17 amino acids. CDR3 amino acids: CASSANRADRRDTEAFF. The CDR3 DNA reads TGTGCCAGTAGTGCAAATCGAGCGGACCGGCGGGACACTGAAGCTTTCTTT.

The rearrangement links TRBV10-1 to TRBJ2-7, with 10 nucleotides matching TRBD2. Germline loops: CDR1 WNHNN, CDR2 SYGVQD (reference sequence). J lost 2 bases, V lost 4 bases, and 8 bases had no gene match. The CDR3 sequence is 16 residues long. This chain's CDR3 is CASSGGASGSAYEQYF. As DNA, the CDR3 is TGCGCCAGCAGTGGAGGGGCTAGCGGGAGTGCCTACGAGCAGTACTTC.

The CDR3 reads CASSYPGLGGTEAFF. CDR3 sequence (DNA): TGTGCCAGCAGCTACCCGGGCTTGGGGGGCACTGAAGCTTTCTTT. The V call is TRBV7-2, the J call TRBJ1-1, with a possible D match to TRBD1 (5 bases). The CDR3 contains 15 residues. The germline V and J ends were trimmed by 4 bases and 4 bases, with 16 bases remaining between them. Germline V gives CDR1 SGHTA, CDR2 FQGNSA.

The rearrangement joins TRBV5-4 to TRBJ1-2; D perhaps matches TRBD1 (5 bases). The CDR3 has 15 amino acids. V lost 0 bases to trimming and J lost 4 bases, with 13 bases between them. CDR1 is SGHNT and CDR2 is YYREEE in the germline V gene (reference sequence). The CDR3 reads CASSLEQGTSYGYTF. The CDR3 nucleotides read TGTGCCAGCAGCTTGGAGCAGGGAACCTCCTATGGCTACACCTTC.

The J gene is TRBJ2-5, the V gene TRBV7-8, with D maybe TRBD1 (5 bases). Per germline, CDR1 SGHVS and CDR2 FQNEAQ. The CDR3 length is 14 residues. Trimming shortened V by 2 bases and J by 3 bases, and 10 bases separated the two germline ends. The CDR3 nucleotides are TGTGCCAGCAGCTTACAGGGTGACAAAGAGACCCAGTACTTC. Translated: CASSLQGDKETQYF.

The V call is TRBV27, the J call TRBJ2-1; D is ambiguous. Germline V CDR1 and CDR2: MNHEY, SMNVEV (reference sequence). The V end lost 6 bases, the J end lost 0 bases, and 15 bases lay between the germline ends. CDR3 length: 16 residues. DNA of the CDR3: TGTGCCAGCAGACCGCTACGTTTTTCCTCCTACAATGAGCAGTTCTTC. It codes for CASRPLRFSSYNEQFF.

This clone has only a few counts. The V and J genes are TRBV29-1 and TRBJ1-1, with 8 bases aligning to TRBD1. Germline V gene sequence: CDR1 SQVTM, CDR2 ANQGSEA. This CDR3 has 12 amino acids. With V trimmed by 4 bases and J by 5 bases, 3 bases remained unmatched. The CDR3, as DNA: TGCAGCGTTGTCACAGGGGGGACTGAAGCTTTCTTT. It yields the protein CSVVTGGTEAFF. Together with reference TRBV29-1 and TRBJ1-1, the CDR3 gives the full variable domain: SAVISQKPSRDICQRGTSLTIQCQVDSQVTMMFWYRQQPGQSLTLIATANQGSEATYESGFVIDKFPISRPNLTFSTLTVSNMSPEDSSIYLCSVVTGGTEAFFGQGTRLTVV.

The CDR3 region is CASSLWGGAQETQYF. CDR3 nucleotide sequence: TGTGCCAGCAGCTTATGGGGGGGGGCCCAAGAGACCCAGTACTTC. The genes are TRBV7-2 and TRBJ2-5; weak D call: TRBD2 (7 bases). CDR3 size: 15 residues. CDR1 is SGHTA, CDR2 FQGNSA, per germline. With 2 bases removed from V and 1 base from J, the gap between germline ends came to 11 bases. Filled out from reference TRBV7-2 and TRBJ2-5, the complete variable domain reads GAGVSQSPSNKVTEKGKDVELRCDPISGHTALYWYRQSLGQGLEFLIYFQGNSAPDKSGLPSDRFSAERTGGSVSTLTIQRTQQEDSAVYLCASSLWGGAQETQYFGPGTRLLVL.

The rearrangement joins TRBV18 to TRBJ2-3; perhaps TRBD2 as D (6 bases). Germline CDR1 and CDR2: KGHSH and LQKENI. The CDR3 is 14 residues long. V dropped 3 bases and J dropped 3 bases, with 10 bases sitting between them. The CDR3 sequence is CASSPGSGTDTQYF. The CDR3 DNA follows: TGTGCCAGCTCACCGGGAAGCGGGACAGATACGCAGTATTTT.

This chain uses TRBV28 with TRBJ1-2; tentatively, D is TRBD1 (6 bases). V was cut by 7 bases and J by 7 bases, with 22 bases left in between. This CDR3 contains 15 residues. CDR1 is MDHEN and CDR2 is SYDVKM in the germline V gene. CDR3 in amino acids: CASIRMTGRVGGYTF. CDR3 DNA sequence: TGTGCCAGCATTCGCATGACAGGCAGGGTGGGTGGCTACACCTTC.

This clone has only a few counts. The V call is TRBV19, the J call TRBJ2-4; weak D call: TRBD1 (5 bases). The CDR3 has 13 residues. Per germline, CDR1 LNHDA and CDR2 SQIVND (reference sequence). The V and J ends lost 6 bases and 6 bases respectively, with 12 bases between them. CDR3 bases: TGTGCCAGTAGAGGGGCAGGGTCAAACATTCAGTACTTC. This translates into CASRGAGSNIQYF.

This rearrangement joins TRBV2 to TRBJ1-1, with 8 bases that match TRBD1. Germline V lookup: CDR1 SNHLY, CDR2 FYNNEI. The CDR3 has 14 residues. With V trimmed by 7 bases and J by 2 bases, 6 bases remained unmatched. CDR3 in amino acids: CASNRQGLNTEAFF. For the CDR3, the DNA is TGTGCCAGCAACCGACAGGGGCTAAACACTGAAGCTTTCTTT.

This chain connects TRBV5-1 to TRBJ1-1; 7 nucleotides align to TRBD1. This CDR3 spans 15 amino acids. V dropped 3 bases and J dropped 3; count of bases not matched to a gene: 8. The germline V gene has CDR1 SGHRS and CDR2 YFSETQ. CDR3 region: CASSSFGGGYTEAFF. The DNA of the CDR3 is TGCGCCAGCAGCTCCTTCGGAGGGGGCTACACTGAAGCTTTCTTT.

This clone was detected only a few times. V gene TRBV6-6 combines with J gene TRBJ1-1; 7 bases map to TRBD1. V lost 7 bases to trimming and J lost 5 bases; unmatched junction nucleotides: 4. Germline CDR1 is MNHNY and CDR2 is SVGAGI (reference sequence). The CDR3 spans 12 residues. The CDR3 loop is CASNRGVTEAFF. CDR3 sequence (DNA): TGTGCCAGCAACAGGGGTGTAACTGAAGCTTTCTTT.

This chain links TRBV29-1 with TRBJ2-2; 9 bases are shared with TRBD1. This CDR3 region has 17 residues. V lost 4 bases, J lost 7 bases, and 16 bases stayed unmatched. The germline gives CDR1 SQVTM, CDR2 ANQGSEA. The CDR3 loop is CSVGPLQGAAGNGELFF. The CDR3 bases are TGCAGCGTTGGCCCCTTACAGGGGGCCGCCGGGAACGGGGAGCTGTTTTTT.

The CDR3 loop reads CASSLIGEKAEAFF. Here the CDR3 DNA reads TGTGCCAGCAGCTTAATAGGGGAAAAGGCTGAAGCTTTCTTT. V and J are TRBV7-9 and TRBJ1-1; possibly TRBD1 for D (5 bases). The CDR3 runs to 14 residues. CDR1 is SEHNR, CDR2 FQNEAQ, per germline (reference sequence). V was clipped by 2 bases and J by 6 bases, with 13 bases between them.

The chain is built from TRBV19 and TRBJ2-1; TRBD2 agrees at 7 bases. This CDR3 has 17 residues. Trimming at V came to 5 bases and at J to 0 bases, leaving 10 bases not matched to a gene. Looked up from germline, CDR1 is LNHDA and CDR2 is SQIVND (reference sequence). The CDR3 spells CASSGVPSGSSYNEQFF. Written as DNA, the CDR3 is TGTGCCAGTAGTGGCGTACCTAGCGGAAGCTCCTACAATGAGCAGTTCTTC.